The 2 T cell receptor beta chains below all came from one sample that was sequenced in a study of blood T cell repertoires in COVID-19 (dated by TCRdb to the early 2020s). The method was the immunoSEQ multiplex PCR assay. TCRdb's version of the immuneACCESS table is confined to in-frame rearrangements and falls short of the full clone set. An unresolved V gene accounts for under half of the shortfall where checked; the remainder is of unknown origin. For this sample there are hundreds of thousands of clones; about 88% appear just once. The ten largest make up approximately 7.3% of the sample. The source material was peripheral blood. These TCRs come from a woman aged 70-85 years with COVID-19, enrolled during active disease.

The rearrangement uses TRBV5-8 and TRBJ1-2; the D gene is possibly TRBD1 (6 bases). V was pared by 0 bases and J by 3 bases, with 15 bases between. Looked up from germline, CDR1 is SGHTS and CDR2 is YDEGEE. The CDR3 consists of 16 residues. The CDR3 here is CASSLALIRTDYGYTF. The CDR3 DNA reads TGTGCCAGCAGCTTGGCGCTTATTAGGACAGACTATGGCTACACCTTC.

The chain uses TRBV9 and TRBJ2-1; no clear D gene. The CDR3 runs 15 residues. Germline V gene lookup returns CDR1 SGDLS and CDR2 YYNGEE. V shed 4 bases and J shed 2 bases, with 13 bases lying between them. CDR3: CASSPLVAPYNEQFF. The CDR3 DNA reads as TGTGCCAGCAGCCCCCTAGTCGCTCCCTACAATGAGCAGTTCTTC.